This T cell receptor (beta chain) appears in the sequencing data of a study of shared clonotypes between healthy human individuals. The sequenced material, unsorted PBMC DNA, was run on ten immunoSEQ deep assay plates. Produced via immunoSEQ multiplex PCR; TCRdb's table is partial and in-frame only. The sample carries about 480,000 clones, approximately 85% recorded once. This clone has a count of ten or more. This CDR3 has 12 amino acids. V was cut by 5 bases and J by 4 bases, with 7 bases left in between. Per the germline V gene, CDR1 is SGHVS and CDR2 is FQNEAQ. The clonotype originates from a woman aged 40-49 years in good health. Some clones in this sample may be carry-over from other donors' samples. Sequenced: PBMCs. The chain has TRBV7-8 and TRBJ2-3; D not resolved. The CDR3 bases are TGTGCCAGCAGCCACGGGTCAGATACGCAGTATTTT. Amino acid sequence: CASSHGSDTQYF.